This TCR beta chain originates from a study of graft-versus-host responses after intestinal transplantation. This table comes from immunoSEQ multiplex PCR, and its TCRdb copy is limited to in-frame clones, with some not included. The repertoire has about 30,000 clones, 80% of them found once; the top ten carry 3%. Trimming stripped 4 bases from V and 1 base from J, with 14 bases between. Germline lookup yields CDR1 ENHRY and CDR2 SYGVKD. CDR3 length equals 17 residues. Graft specimens yielded both intraepithelial and lamina propria lymphocytes. The source is a human patient who received an intestinal transplant, so some T cells may come from the graft donor. The chain has TRBV10-3 and TRBJ2-6; D may be TRBD2 (7 bases). Sequenced material: ileum tissue, taken 98 days after intestinal transplantation. In nucleotides, the CDR3 is TGTGCCATCAGTGGAGAGGGGGGGATGTCTGGGGCCAACGTCCTGACTTTC. This codes for CAISGEGGMSGANVLTF.